The 18 T cell receptor beta chains reported below all come from one sample, sequenced in a study of post-analysis software for immune sequencing data. Antigens for these TCRs are unknown. Prepared libraries of TCR beta cDNA carried unique molecular identifiers. MiXCR was run by TCRdb on the PCR reads, yielding one entry per CDR3 protein. The sample yields about half a million distinct CDR3 sequences, 34% seen once. Findings of the study overall: Roughly 5 TRBV segments were significantly more frequent in patients than in controls. TRBV5-6, TRBV5-1 and TRBV20-1 were among these segments.

The material sequenced was blood. The origin of the receptors is a girl between 2 and 17 years old with multiple sclerosis.

J is TRBJ2-5 and V is TRBV28, with D unclear. This CDR3 is 13 amino acids long. Germline V gives CDR1 MDHEN, CDR2 SYDVKM. The V end lost 5 bases, the J end lost 2 bases, and 9 bases lay between the germline ends. The CDR3 DNA follows: TGTGCCAGCAGTGTGGGGATTCAAGAGACCCAGTACTTC. Translated: CASSVGIQETQYF.

This chain uses TRBV4-2 with TRBJ1-6, with TRBD1 as a possible D gene (5 bases). V was clipped by 1 base and J by 8 bases, with 12 bases between them. The CDR3 spans 15 residues. CDR1 is LGHNA and CDR2 is YNFKEQ in the germline V gene. CDR3 bases: TGTGCCAGCAGCCAAGTGGGGGTTTCCCATTCACCCCTCCACTTT. Translation: CASSQVGVSHSPLHF.

This chain links TRBV5-1 with TRBJ2-2; D not certain. Germline CDR1 reads SGHRS; CDR2 reads YFSETQ. CDR3 length: 14 residues. V was cut by 0 bases and J by 6 bases, with 9 bases left in between. Here the CDR3 reads CASSLGDLSGELFF. CDR3 coding DNA: TGCGCCAGCAGCTTGGGAGATTTGTCCGGGGAGCTGTTTTTT.

This clonotype appeared a few times. The rearrangement uses TRBV7-9 and TRBJ2-5; D might be TRBD2 (5 bases). V was cut by 8 bases and J by 2 bases, with 15 bases left in between. Germline V gene lookup returns CDR1 SEHNR and CDR2 FQNEAQ (reference sequence). The CDR3 has 14 amino acids. The CDR3 sequence: CASLIAGVQETQYF. The DNA for the CDR3 is TGTGCCAGCCTTATCGCCGGGGTGCAAGAGACCCAGTACTTC.

The chain recombines TRBV27 with TRBJ2-5; the match to TRBD1 covers 8 bases. After removal of 4 bases from V and 2 bases from J, the junction contained 9 bases not matched to a gene. From germline, CDR1 is MNHEY and CDR2 SMNVEV (reference sequence). There are 16 residues in the CDR3. CDR3 sequence (DNA): TGTGCCAGCAGTTCCTTGGACAGGGCGTGGCAAGAGACCCAGTACTTC. Its protein product is CASSSLDRAWQETQYF.

The chain is built from TRBV6-5 and TRBJ2-1, with D possibly TRBD1 on 6 matching bases. Trimming took off 2 bases at V and 2 bases at J, with 19 bases between the two ends. In germline, CDR1 is MNHEY, CDR2 SVGAGI. This CDR3 has 18 residues. CDR3 protein: CASSYPLSGQKTYNEQFF. The CDR3 nucleotides read TGTGCCAGCAGTTACCCCCTCTCAGGACAGAAGACCTACAATGAGCAGTTCTTC.

This clonotype appeared a few times. The chain carries TRBV5-1 and TRBJ2-6; D is undetermined. V was clipped by 2 bases and J by 0 bases, with 18 bases between them. CDR3 length equals 19 residues. Germline CDR1 and CDR2: SGHRS and YFSETQ. This chain's CDR3 is CASSFKSPGRSSGANVLTF. As DNA, the CDR3 is TGCGCCAGCAGCTTTAAATCCCCAGGAAGAAGCTCTGGGGCCAACGTCCTGACTTTC.

This clonotype appeared a few times. The gene calls are TRBV10-3 and TRBJ2-3; D is undetermined. The CDR3 has 15 residues. V lost 1 base and J lost 2, with 10 bases in between. Germline values: CDR1 ENHRY, CDR2 SYGVKD. The CDR3 reads CAISELDTHTDTQYF. The CDR3 nucleotides read TGTGCCATCAGTGAGTTAGATACCCACACAGATACGCAGTATTTT.

The chain links TRBV29-1 to TRBJ1-2; 8 nucleotides match TRBD1. The CDR3 loop spans 14 amino acids. Germline lookup yields CDR1 SQVTM and CDR2 ANQGSEA. V trimming: 5 bases; J trimming: 2 bases; junction bases outside the gene matches: 7. CDR3 protein: CSVTTRTGNYGYTF. The CDR3 nucleotides read TGCAGCGTTACGACTAGGACAGGGAACTATGGCTACACCTTC.

This clonotype was seen ten or more times. The chain has TRBV11-2 and TRBJ2-1, with 10 bases identical to TRBD1. Germline V gene lookup returns CDR1 SGHAT and CDR2 FQNNGV. V lost 3 bases to trimming and J lost 11 bases; unmatched junction nucleotides: 7. The CDR3 loop spans 14 amino acids. CDR3 residues: CASSLGQGNTKQFF. The CDR3 DNA follows: TGTGCCAGCAGCTTGGGACAGGGGAATACAAAGCAGTTCTTC.

The chain has TRBV3-1 and TRBJ2-1, with TRBD2 identical over 9 bases. V shed 5 bases, J shed 5 bases, and the junction held 7 bases outside the gene matches. The CDR3 is 15 residues long. The V gene's germline CDR1 is LGHDT and CDR2 YNNKEL (reference sequence). CDR3 in amino acids: CASSTISGSDNEQFF. In DNA, the CDR3 is TGTGCCAGCAGCACTATTAGCGGGAGTGACAATGAGCAGTTCTTC.

The V and J genes are TRBV18 and TRBJ2-7, with 9 bases matching TRBD1. CDR3 size: 16 residues. CDR1 KGHSH and CDR2 LQKENI come from the germline V gene. Trimming removed 2 bases from V and 2 bases from J; junction bases left unmatched: 7. The CDR3 here is CASSPTGGLNTYEQYF. CDR3 nucleotides: TGTGCCAGCTCACCAACAGGGGGCTTAAACACCTACGAGCAGTACTTC.

Only a few counts were recorded for this clonotype. The gene calls are TRBV5-1 and TRBJ2-1; D is undetermined. The CDR3 covers 14 residues. Trimming shortened V by 4 bases and J by 2 bases, and 10 bases separated the two germline ends. Germline V gene sequence: CDR1 SGHRS, CDR2 YFSETQ. The CDR3 loop reads CASSPAGAYNEQFF. The CDR3 DNA reads TGCGCCAGCAGCCCGGCAGGCGCCTACAATGAGCAGTTCTTC.

The chain combines TRBV6-6 with TRBJ2-5, with TRBD2 matching 10 bases. This CDR3 is built from 17 residues. CDR1 and CDR2 (germline): MNHNY, SVGAGI (reference sequence). The trim removed 6 bases at V and 2 bases at J, leaving 12 bases unmatched. The CDR3 bases are TGTGCCAGCAGGGGACCCGGGACTAGCGCCCTACAAGAGACCCAGTACTTC. Amino acid sequence: CASRGPGTSALQETQYF.

The table lists this clonotype with many counts. V usage is TRBV5-1 and J usage is TRBJ2-5; 8 nucleotides match TRBD1. Germline lookup yields CDR1 SGHRS and CDR2 YFSETQ. This CDR3 is built from 14 residues. V lost 2 bases and J lost 5; bases outside the gene matches: 5. DNA for the CDR3: TGCGCCAGCAGCTTCGGCAGGGGGCGGGAGACCCAGTACTTC. Amino acids: CASSFGRGRETQYF. Supplemented by reference TRBV5-1 and TRBJ2-5, the full variable domain reads KAGVTQTPRYLIKTRGQQVTLSCSPISGHRSVSWYQQTPGQGLQFLFEYFSETQRNKGNFPGRFSGRQFSNSRSEMNVSTLELGDSALYLCASSFGRGRETQYFGPGTRLLVL.

This clonotype occurred once. The chain carries TRBV10-3 and TRBJ1-1; possible D gene TRBD1, 6 bases. Trimming took 10 bases from V and 1 from J, leaving 16 bases between them. The V gene's germline CDR1 is ENHRY and CDR2 SYGVKD. The length of the CDR3 is 14 residues. The CDR3 DNA follows: TGTGCCACGTTACAGGGCTCGACGAACACTGAAGCTTTCTTT. Translated, it gives CATLQGSTNTEAFF.

This clonotype was found a few times. This chain connects TRBV13 to TRBJ2-3; D is uncertain. This CDR3 spans 15 amino acids. V gave up 1 base and J gave up 5 bases, with 13 bases separating them. Germline V gene lookup returns CDR1 PRHDT and CDR2 FYEKMQ (reference sequence). In DNA form, the CDR3 reads TGTGCCAGCAGCTTAGCGGCGAACAGTGGAGATACGCAGTATTTT. Amino acid sequence: CASSLAANSGDTQYF. Supplemented by reference TRBV13 and TRBJ2-3, the full variable domain reads AAGVIQSPRHLIKEKRETATLKCYPIPRHDTVYWYQQGPGQDPQFLISFYEKMQSDKGSIPDRFSAQQFSDYHSELNMSSLELGDSALYFCASSLAANSGDTQYFGPGTRLTVL.

The V and J genes are TRBV6-1 and TRBJ2-7, with a weak D call TRBD1 (5 bases). CDR1 is MNHNS and CDR2 is SASEGT in the germline V gene. The CDR3 totals 12 residues. CDR3: CALSLGVNEQYF. The CDR3 DNA reads TGTGCGTTATCCTTAGGGGTCAACGAGCAGTACTTC.